This TCR beta chain was captured by sequencing in a study of blood T cells in healthy people across ages (dated by TCRdb to the mid-2010s). Regarding the study in general: Template switching captured roughly one uniquely barcoded TCR beta cDNA molecule per two T cells in model experiments. To track age-related changes in TCR beta repertoire diversity, the study relied on deep sequencing normalized with unique cDNA molecular identifiers. To avoid experimental bias, donors of different ages were distributed randomly across sequencing lanes. Four age groups were formed from the donors: young (average roughly 15 years), middle-aged (more than 35), aged (roughly 59) and long-lived (82). The study analyzed two additional independent replicas of 1 million unique cDNA reads from the same blood draw for two donors, one aged 18 to 30 and one aged 80 or older.

Systemically healthy Caucasian individuals from Russia, 39 in total and aged roughly 6 to 100 years, were included as donors. Around 9.8 milliliters of peripheral blood were collected from each donor into EDTA-treated Vacutainer tubes. Ficoll-Paque density-gradient centrifugation was used to isolate PBMCs, with at least 6 million obtained per sample. Trizol reagent was used to extract total RNA from the PBMCs, yielding at least 6 micrograms per sample. The percentages of naive CD45RAhigh/CD27high T cells were determined by flow cytometry on a PBMC aliquot from every donor. Study-wide findings and limitations: Donor CMV infection status was unknown, potentially confounding age-related changes in expanded clonotypes. Compared with the aged group, more naive CD4+ T cells, fewer expanded clones and increased TCR diversity were shown by the long-lived group, suggesting age selection. Estimates of total diversity based on one million sequenced T cells were considered lower bounds and underestimates. A strong correlation was found between observed TCR beta diversity and the percentage of naive T cells measured by flow cytometry. Since profiling was done on bulk unsorted PBMCs, naive and antigen-experienced compartments could not be conclusively compared. Observed TCR beta diversity per million T cells fell roughly linearly with age, and a significant reduction was already apparent by age roughly 40.

In the germline V gene (reference sequence), CDR1 corresponds to SGHKS and CDR2 to YYEKEE. The CDR3 runs 15 residues from the cysteine to the phenylalanine. CDR3 DNA is the only sequence kept; it has 45 bases, read in frame from the first base. Relative to germline, V is 2 bases shorter and J is 0 bases shorter, with 10 bases between their ends. Libraries were prepared through 5' RACE. Sequencing took place on an Illumina HiSeq 2500. A second PCR of roughly 7 to 11 cycles was performed with a sample-barcoded 5' primer and a J-beta primer mix. Each TCR beta cDNA molecule received a unique molecular identifier from a template-switch 5' adaptor carrying 12 random nucleotides. At least 3 million CDR3-containing paired-end reads were obtained from each sample. First-strand cDNA synthesis was performed from all RNA using the Mint cDNA synthesis kit, with priming by a TRBC-specific oligonucleotide. Following uracil-DNA glycosylase treatment, all cDNA underwent a first 18-cycle PCR with the universal primers M1SS and BC2_uni_R. The paper's data handling went like this. Normalization of each sample was performed by random selection of 1 million high-quality reads, each carrying a distinct molecular identifier. Reads with shared molecular identifiers were discarded instead of being binned into consensus sequences. MiTCR, with a Q25 quality threshold and the strictest error-elimination algorithm, was used for CDR3 identification, clonotype clustering and error correction. A nonparametric unseen species model with Euler transformation was used to estimate lower-bound total TCR beta diversity. Through fastp at Q25 and MiXCR, TCRdb rebuilt clones from the public reads, retaining in-frame beta chains. Every entry covers one CDR3 protein and lists the most common genes and DNA from its rows. TCRdb, not the original authors, processed these V and J calls. The sample has almost 1 million distinct CDR3 sequences on record, about 51% of them singletons. The ten biggest clones cover 20% to 25% of the sample.

As concerns this clonotype: The antigen it recognizes is unknown. There are no base qualities to consult, and no much larger clone falls within one base.

Sequencing was performed on blood. This TCR derives from a woman aged 60-75 years in good health. The receptor chain draws on TRBV5-5 and TRBJ2-3; no confident D gene assignment can be made. Here the CDR3 is given as CASSFSPWSTDTQYF. The DNA is as follows: TGTGCCAGCAGCTTTAGCCCGTGGAGCACAGATACGCAGTATTTT. Where the CDR3 stops, the reference TRBV5-5 and TRBJ2-3 genes take over; the full variable domain is DAGVTQSPTHLIKTRGQQVTLRCSPISGHKSVSWYQQVLGQGPQFIFQYYEKEERGRGNFPDRFSARQFPNYSSELNVNALLLGDSALYLCASSFSPWSTDTQYFGPGTRLTVL.